The 5 T cell receptor beta chains in this list originate from one sample, sequenced in a study of control samples from healthy donors and cancer patients. Repertoires were generated with immunoSEQ multiplex PCR, while TCRdb's copy carries only in-frame clones and drops some. The sample yields tens of thousands of clones, approximately 89% seen once. Input material: blood. The receptor source for this set is a woman in her 30s in good health.

The chain recombines TRBV30 with TRBJ1-1; the match to TRBD1 covers 12 bases. Looked up from germline, CDR1 is GTSNPN and CDR2 is SVGIG (reference sequence). The CDR3 has 17 amino acids. The trim removed 0 bases at V and 4 bases at J, leaving 9 bases unmatched. The CDR3 here is CAWSVGTGGRKGTEAFF. Written as DNA, the CDR3 is TGTGCCTGGAGTGTAGGGACAGGGGGCCGAAAAGGCACTGAAGCTTTCTTT.

The chain carries TRBV5-5 and TRBJ1-4; unclear D gene. The ends were cut back, 1 base at V and 5 bases at J, with 12 bases in the middle. Germline assignment: CDR1 SGHKS and CDR2 YYEKEE (reference sequence). There are 15 residues in the CDR3. This CDR3 reads CASSLTGYGNEKLFF. DNA for the CDR3: TGTGCCAGCAGCTTGACGGGGTATGGGAATGAAAAACTGTTTTTT. The full variable domain, rest sourced from reference TRBV5-5 and TRBJ1-4, is DAGVTQSPTHLIKTRGQQVTLRCSPISGHKSVSWYQQVLGQGPQFIFQYYEKEERGRGNFPDRFSARQFPNYSSELNVNALLLGDSALYLCASSLTGYGNEKLFFGSGTQLSVL.

The chain recombines TRBV9 with TRBJ2-7; D perhaps matches TRBD2 (5 bases). Germline V gives CDR1 SGDLS, CDR2 YYNGEE. With 0 bases removed from V and 5 bases from J, the gap between germline ends came to 12 bases. This CDR3 spans 14 amino acids. CDR3 loop: CASSVGPLGDEQYF. CDR3 sequence (DNA): TGTGCCAGCAGCGTAGGCCCCCTGGGAGACGAGCAGTACTTC.

This chain links TRBV5-6 with TRBJ1-5; D perhaps matches TRBD1 (5 bases). Germline CDR1 and CDR2: SGHDT and YYEEEE. Deletions cut 4 bases from V and 0 bases from J, with 11 bases between. The CDR3 totals 15 residues. CDR3 nucleotides: TGTGCCAGCAGCCCGGGACCGACTAGCAATCAGCCCCAGCATTTT. Its protein product is CASSPGPTSNQPQHF. Based on the CDR3 plus reference TRBV5-6 and TRBJ1-5, the full variable domain is DAGVTQSPTHLIKTRGQQVTLRCSPKSGHDTVSWYQQALGQGPQFIFQYYEEEERQRGNFPDRFSGHQFPNYSSELNVNALLLGDSALYLCASSPGPTSNQPQHFGDGTRLSIL.

The chain is built from TRBV18 and TRBJ1-3, with TRBD1 matching over 8 bases. The germline CDR1 and CDR2 sequences are KGHSH and LQKENI. This CDR3 spans 15 amino acids. V dropped 5 bases and J dropped 2; count of bases not matched to a gene: 5. CDR3 in amino acids: CASSSSTGAGNTIYF. In nucleotides, the CDR3 is TGTGCCAGCTCATCCTCGACAGGGGCTGGAAACACCATATATTTT. Full variable domain (outside the CDR3, taken from reference TRBV18 and TRBJ1-3): NAGVMQNPRHLVRRRGQEARLRCSPMKGHSHVYWYRQLPEEGLKFMVYLQKENIIDESGMPKERFSAEFPKEGPSILRIQQVVRGDSAAYFCASSSSTGAGNTIYFGEGSWLTVV.